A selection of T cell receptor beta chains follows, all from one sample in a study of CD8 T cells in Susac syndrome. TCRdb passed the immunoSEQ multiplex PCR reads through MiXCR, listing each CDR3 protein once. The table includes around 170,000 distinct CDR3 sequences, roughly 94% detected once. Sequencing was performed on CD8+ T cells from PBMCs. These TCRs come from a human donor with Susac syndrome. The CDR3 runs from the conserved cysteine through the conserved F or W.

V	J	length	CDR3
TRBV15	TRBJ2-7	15	CATSTEPGEYYEQYF
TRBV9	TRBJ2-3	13	CASSVTSTDTQYF
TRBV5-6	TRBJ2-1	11	CASSHSNEQFF
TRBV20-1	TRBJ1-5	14	CSAAIREVDQPQHF
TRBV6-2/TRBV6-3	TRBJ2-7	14	CASSSGTKIYEQYF
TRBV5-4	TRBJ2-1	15	CASSLELAPYNEQFF
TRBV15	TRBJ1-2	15	CATSRDRAQIYGYTF
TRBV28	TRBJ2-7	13	CASSPPGLYEQYF
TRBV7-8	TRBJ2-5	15	CASSLLWKSQETQYF
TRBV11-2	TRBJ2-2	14	CASSHAGSTGELFF
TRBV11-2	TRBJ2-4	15	CASSPAGGAKNIQYF
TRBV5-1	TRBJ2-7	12	CASSSDSPEQYF
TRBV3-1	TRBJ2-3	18	CASSQDLRGFSLTDTQYF
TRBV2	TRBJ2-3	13	CAMEGLGTDTQYF
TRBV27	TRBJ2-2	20	CASSFPMSGALDVGTGELFF
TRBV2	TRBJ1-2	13	CASSGNGGDGYTF
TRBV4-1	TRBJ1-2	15	CASSQVAGTNYGYTF
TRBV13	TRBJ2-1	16	CASSLGPTGGDNEQFF
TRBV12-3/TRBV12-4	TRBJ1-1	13	CASRLRENTEAFF
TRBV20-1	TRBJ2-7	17	CSARDGGRGRAVHEQYF